This TCR beta chain was observed in a study of T cell responses to AZD1222 COVID-19 vaccine. Regarding the study as a whole: Repertoire sampling was restricted to post-peak T cell response timepoints.

With respect to this clone: The antigen is not known.

Method: immunoSEQ multiplex PCR; TCRdb's copy keeps in-frame clones and lacks some. The sample consists of about 70,000 clones, less than 90% of them appearing once. V lost 2 bases, J lost 2 bases, and 15 bases lay in between. The germline gives CDR1 MDHEN, CDR2 SYDVKM. This CDR3 contains 16 residues. V and J are TRBV28 and TRBJ1-2; a possible D gene is TRBD1 (6 bases). The sequence derives from an adult in good health. The sequencing used peripheral blood, collected on day 0 of AZD1222 vaccination. The CDR3 DNA reads TGTGCCAGCAGTTTAGGAGGTACAGGGTCAAACTATGGCTACACCTTC. Translated: CASSLGGTGSNYGYTF.